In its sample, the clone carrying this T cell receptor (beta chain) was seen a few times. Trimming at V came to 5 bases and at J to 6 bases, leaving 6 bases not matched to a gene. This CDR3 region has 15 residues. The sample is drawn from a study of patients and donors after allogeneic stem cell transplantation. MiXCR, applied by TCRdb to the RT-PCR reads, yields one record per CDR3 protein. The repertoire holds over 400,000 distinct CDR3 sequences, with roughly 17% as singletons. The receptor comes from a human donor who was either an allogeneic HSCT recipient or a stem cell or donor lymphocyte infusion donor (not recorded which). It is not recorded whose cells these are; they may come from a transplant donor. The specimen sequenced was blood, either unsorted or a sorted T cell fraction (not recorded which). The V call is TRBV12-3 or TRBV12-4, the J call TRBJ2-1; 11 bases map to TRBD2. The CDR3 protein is CASSTSGRTSNEQFF. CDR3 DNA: TGTGCCAGCAGTACTAGCGGGAGAACATCCAATGAGCAGTTCTTC.